Listed below are T cell receptor beta chains from one sample, sequenced in a study of T cell responses to AZD1222 COVID-19 vaccine. The data were produced by immunoSEQ multiplex PCR, yet TCRdb's version contains in-frame clones alone and is incomplete. The sample includes some 130,000 clones, about 80% of them seen just once. This specimen was peripheral blood, taken on day 0 of AZD1222 vaccination. Receptors were obtained from an adult in good health. CDR3s include the opening cysteine and the closing phenylalanine or tryptophan. Each record gives: V gene, D gene, J gene, clone size, CDR3 DNA, CDR3 protein. The D gene is left open where the match is weak. The size entry is marked missing in some rows and otherwise reads once, few, many or a size class.

>TRBV7-2|TRBD1|TRBJ1-5|NA
TGTGCCAGCAGCCAGGACAGGGCGCTCAATCAGCCCCAGCATTTT
CASSQDRALNQPQHF
>TRBV28|NA|TRBJ1-1|NA
TGTGCCAGCAGTTTAAGGCAGGGGGAAGCTTTCTTT
CASSLRQGEAFF
>TRBV6-5|TRBD1|TRBJ2-7|NA
TGTGCCAGCAGTCGGGGACAGCTCGGCTCCTACGAGCAGTACTTC
CASSRGQLGSYEQYF
>TRBV13|TRBD1|TRBJ2-7|NA
TGTGCCAGCAGCCGATCGGACAGGGTCGAGCAGTACTTC
CASSRSDRVEQYF
>TRBV7-3|NA|TRBJ1-1|many
TGTGCCAGCAGCTTAAGCGGGGCCGGAGTGAACACTGAAGCTTTCTTT
CASSLSGAGVNTEAFF
>TRBV20-1|NA|TRBJ2-7|NA
TGCAGTGCTAGTGACAATACCTACGAGCAGTACTTC
CSASDNTYEQYF
>TRBV12-3/TRBV12-4|NA|TRBJ2-3|NA
TGTGCCAGCAGAGCTGAGGGGGGCCCAAGCTGGTATTTT
CASRAEGGPSWYF
>TRBV19|NA|TRBJ1-6|NA
TGTGCCAGTAGTACCCTTGGTGGGGCCTATAATTCACCCCTCCACTTT
CASSTLGGAYNSPLHF
>TRBV27|TRBD1|TRBJ1-5|NA
TGTGCCAGCAGTTTAGAGAACAGGGGCGGCCAGCCCCAGCATTTT
CASSLENRGGQPQHF
>TRBV5-1|NA|TRBJ2-1|few
TGCGCCAGCAGCTTGGGGACGGGTGGCAATGAGCAGTTCTTC
CASSLGTGGNEQFF
>TRBV5-1|NA|TRBJ1-5|NA
TGCGCCAGCAGCTTGGAGGGCAACAATCAGCCCCAGCATTTT
CASSLEGNNQPQHF
>TRBV3-1/TRBV3-2|TRBD1|TRBJ2-2|NA
TGTGCCAGCAGCCAATCACAGGGGGCAAACGGGGAGCTGTTTTTT
CASSQSQGANGELFF
>TRBV28|NA|TRBJ1-1|NA
TGTGCCAGCAGTAGCACCGGGAGATACACTGAAGCTTTCTTT
CASSSTGRYTEAFF
>TRBV15|NA|TRBJ1-1|NA
TGTGCCACCAGCAGAGAGGGGGCGGGGAACACTGAAGCTTTCTTT
CATSREGAGNTEAFF
>TRBV7-9|NA|TRBJ1-2|NA
TGTGCCAGCAGCGCCATGGACTATGGCTACACCTTC
CASSAMDYGYTF
>TRBV5-1|TRBD1|TRBJ2-7|NA
TGCGCCAGCAGCCCCGGCCGGCGGACAGGGAGCAACTCTTACGAGCAGTACTTC
CASSPGRRTGSNSYEQYF
>TRBV15|NA|TRBJ2-2|NA
TGTGCCACCAGCGCCCGATTGGACGGGGAGCTGTTTTTT
CATSARLDGELFF
>TRBV10-3|TRBD1|TRBJ1-6|once
TGTGCCATCAGGGGGACAGGGAATAATTCACCCCTCCACTTT
CAIRGTGNNSPLHF
>TRBV6-5|NA|TRBJ2-7|NA
TGTGCCAGCAACCAGGGTGGAGGCGAGCAGTACTTC
CASNQGGGEQYF
>TRBV28|TRBD1|TRBJ2-7|NA
TGTGCCAGCAGTTTAACCGGGACAGGGGCGTCCTACGAGCAGTACTTC
CASSLTGTGASYEQYF
>TRBV6-1|NA|TRBJ2-6|NA
TGTGCCAGCAGTGACCCCGGACGGGGGAGCTCTGGGGCCAACGTCCTGACTTTC
CASSDPGRGSSGANVLTF
>TRBV24-1|TRBD1|TRBJ1-1|NA
TGTGCCACCAGTGATTCCGGGACAGGGTTCACTGAAGCTTTCTTT
CATSDSGTGFTEAFF
>TRBV4-1|TRBD1|TRBJ2-2|NA
TGCGCCAGCAGCCAAGAAGACAGGGTCTTTAGGACCGGGGAGCTGTTTTTT
CASSQEDRVFRTGELFF
>TRBV7-8|NA|TRBJ2-7|NA
TGTGCCAGCAGCTTAGTGGGCACGATGGCCTACGAGCAGTACTTC
CASSLVGTMAYEQYF
>TRBV7-9|NA|TRBJ1-5|NA
TGTGCCAGCAGCGCCGACCAGGGGCTATATCAGCCCCAGCATTTT
CASSADQGLYQPQHF
>TRBV6-1|NA|TRBJ2-7|NA
TGTGCCAGCAGTGATTGGGGCGGATCCTACGAGCAGTACTTC
CASSDWGGSYEQYF
>TRBV7-8|TRBD2|TRBJ2-1|NA
TGTGCCAGCAGCCCGCTAGCGGGGCTCTACAATGAGCAGTTCTTC
CASSPLAGLYNEQFF
>TRBV2|NA|TRBJ1-6|NA
TGTGCCAGCAGTGAATCCTCTGGGGGAGTTTGGTCACCCCTCCACTTT
CASSESSGGVWSPLHF
>TRBV10-1|NA|TRBJ2-2|NA
TGCGCCAGCAGTGCTTTCTTCGCCGGGGAGCTGTTTTTT
CASSAFFAGELFF
>TRBV27|TRBD1|TRBJ1-1|once
TGTGCCAGCAGTTTGAACGACAGGGCCACTGAAGCTTTCTTT
CASSLNDRATEAFF
>TRBV2|TRBD2|TRBJ2-7|NA
TGTGCCAGCAGTTACCCTTATGGACTAGCGGGGAATCCCTACGAGCAGTACTTC
CASSYPYGLAGNPYEQYF